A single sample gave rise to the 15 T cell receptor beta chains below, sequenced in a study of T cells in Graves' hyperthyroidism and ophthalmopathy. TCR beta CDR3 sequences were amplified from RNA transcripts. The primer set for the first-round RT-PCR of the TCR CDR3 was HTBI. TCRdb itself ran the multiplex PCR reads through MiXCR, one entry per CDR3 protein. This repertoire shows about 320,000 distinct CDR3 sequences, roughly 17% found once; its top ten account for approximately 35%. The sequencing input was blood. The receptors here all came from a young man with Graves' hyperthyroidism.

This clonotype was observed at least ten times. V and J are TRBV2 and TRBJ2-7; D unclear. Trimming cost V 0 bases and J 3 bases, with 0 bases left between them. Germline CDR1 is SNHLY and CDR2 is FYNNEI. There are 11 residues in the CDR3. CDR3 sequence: CASSEAYEQYF. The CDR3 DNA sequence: TGTGCCAGCAGTGAAGCCTACGAGCAGTACTTC.

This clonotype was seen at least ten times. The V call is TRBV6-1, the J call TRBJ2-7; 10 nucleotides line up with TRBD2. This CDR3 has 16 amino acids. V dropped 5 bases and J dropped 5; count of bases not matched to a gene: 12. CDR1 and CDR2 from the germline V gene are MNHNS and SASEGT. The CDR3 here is CASSYPQGLAENEQYF. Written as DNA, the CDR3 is TGTGCCAGCAGTTACCCCCAAGGACTAGCGGAGAACGAGCAGTACTTC.

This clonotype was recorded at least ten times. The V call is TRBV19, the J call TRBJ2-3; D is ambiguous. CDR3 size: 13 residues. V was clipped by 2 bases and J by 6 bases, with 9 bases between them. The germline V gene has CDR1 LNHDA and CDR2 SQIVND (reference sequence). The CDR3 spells CASSISYGDTQYF. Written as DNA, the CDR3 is TGTGCCAGTAGTATAAGTTATGGTGATACGCAGTATTTT.

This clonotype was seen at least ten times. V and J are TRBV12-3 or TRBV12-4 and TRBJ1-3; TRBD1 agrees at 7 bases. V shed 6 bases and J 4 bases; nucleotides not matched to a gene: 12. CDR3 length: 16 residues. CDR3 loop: CASRTQGQSNGNTIYF. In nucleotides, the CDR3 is TGTGCCAGCAGGACCCAGGGACAGTCTAACGGAAACACCATATATTTT.

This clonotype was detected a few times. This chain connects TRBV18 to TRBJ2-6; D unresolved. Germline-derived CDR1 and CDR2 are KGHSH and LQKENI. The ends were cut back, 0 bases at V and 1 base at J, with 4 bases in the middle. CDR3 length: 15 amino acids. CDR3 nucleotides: TGTGCCAGCTCACCACCTTTTTCTGGGGCCAACGTCCTGACTTTC. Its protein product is CASSPPFSGANVLTF.

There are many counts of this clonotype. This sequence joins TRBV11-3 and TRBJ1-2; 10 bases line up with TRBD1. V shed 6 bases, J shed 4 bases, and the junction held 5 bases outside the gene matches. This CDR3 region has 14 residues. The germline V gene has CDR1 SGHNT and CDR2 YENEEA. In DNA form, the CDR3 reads TGTGCCAGCAGTCGGACAGGGGGAGGCTATGGCTACACCTTC. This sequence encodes CASSRTGGGYGYTF.

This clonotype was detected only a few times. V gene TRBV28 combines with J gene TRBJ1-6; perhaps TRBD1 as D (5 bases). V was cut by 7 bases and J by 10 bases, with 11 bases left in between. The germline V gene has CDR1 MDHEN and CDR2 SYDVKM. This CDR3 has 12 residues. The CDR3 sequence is CASKLRESPLHF. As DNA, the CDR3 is TGTGCCAGCAAGCTCAGGGAATCACCCCTCCACTTT.

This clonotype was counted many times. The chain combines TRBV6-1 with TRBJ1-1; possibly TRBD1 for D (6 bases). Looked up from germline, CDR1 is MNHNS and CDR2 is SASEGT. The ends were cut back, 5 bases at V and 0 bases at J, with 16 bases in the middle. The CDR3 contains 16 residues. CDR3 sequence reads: CASSLRDTYLNTEAFF. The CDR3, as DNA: TGTGCCAGCAGTCTGCGGGACACCTACTTGAACACTGAAGCTTTCTTT.

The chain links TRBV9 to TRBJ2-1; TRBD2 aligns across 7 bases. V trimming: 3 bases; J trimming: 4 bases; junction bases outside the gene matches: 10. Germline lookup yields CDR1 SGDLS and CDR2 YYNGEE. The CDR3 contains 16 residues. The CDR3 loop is CASSAPGSGTYNEQFF. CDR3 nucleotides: TGTGCCAGCAGCGCCCCGGGGAGCGGGACGTACAATGAGCAGTTCTTC.

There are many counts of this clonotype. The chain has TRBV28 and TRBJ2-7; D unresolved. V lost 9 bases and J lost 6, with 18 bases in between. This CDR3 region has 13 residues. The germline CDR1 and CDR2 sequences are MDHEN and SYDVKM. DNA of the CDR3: TGTGCCAGTCAAATTAGGGTCCGACTCGAGCAGTACTTC. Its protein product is CASQIRVRLEQYF.

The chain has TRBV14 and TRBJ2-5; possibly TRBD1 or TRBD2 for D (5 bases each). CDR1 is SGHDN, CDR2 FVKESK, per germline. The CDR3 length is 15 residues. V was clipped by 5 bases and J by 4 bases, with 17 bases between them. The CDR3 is CASSYRSGTPETQYF. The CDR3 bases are TGTGCCAGCAGCTACCGATCCGGGACCCCAGAGACCCAGTACTTC.

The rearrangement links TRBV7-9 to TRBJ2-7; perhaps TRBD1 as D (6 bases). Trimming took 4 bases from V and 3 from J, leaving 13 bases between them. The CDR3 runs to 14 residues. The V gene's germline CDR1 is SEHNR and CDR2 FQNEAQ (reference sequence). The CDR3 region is CASSSQDSHYEQYF. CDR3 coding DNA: TGTGCCAGCAGCTCCCAGGACAGTCACTACGAGCAGTACTTC. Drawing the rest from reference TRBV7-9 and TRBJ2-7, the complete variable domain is DTGVSQNPRHKITKRGQNVTFRCDPISEHNRLYWYRQTLGQGPEFLTYFQNEAQLEKSRLLSDRFSAERPKGSFSTLEIQRTEQGDSAMYLCASSSQDSHYEQYFGPGTRLTVT.

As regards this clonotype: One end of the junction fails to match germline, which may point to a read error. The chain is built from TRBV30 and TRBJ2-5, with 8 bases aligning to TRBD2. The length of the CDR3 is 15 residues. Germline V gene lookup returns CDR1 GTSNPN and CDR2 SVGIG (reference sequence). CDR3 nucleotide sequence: TGTGCCTGGAGAACCCCCGGGGGGGGTGGGGAGACCCTGTACTTC. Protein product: CAWRTPGGGGETLYF. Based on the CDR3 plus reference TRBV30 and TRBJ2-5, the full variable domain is SQTIHQWPATLVQPVGSPLSLECTVEGTSNPNLYWYRQAAGRGLQLLFYSVGIGQISSEVPQNLSASRPQDRQFILSSKKLLLSDSGFYLCAWRTPGGGGETLYFGPGTRLLVL.

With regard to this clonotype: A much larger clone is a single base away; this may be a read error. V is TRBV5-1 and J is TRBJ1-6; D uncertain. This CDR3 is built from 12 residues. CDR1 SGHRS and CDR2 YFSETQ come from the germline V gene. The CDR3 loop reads CASSLSRGPLYF. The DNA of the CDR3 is TGCGCCAGCAGCTTGTCACGAGGACCCCTCTACTTT.

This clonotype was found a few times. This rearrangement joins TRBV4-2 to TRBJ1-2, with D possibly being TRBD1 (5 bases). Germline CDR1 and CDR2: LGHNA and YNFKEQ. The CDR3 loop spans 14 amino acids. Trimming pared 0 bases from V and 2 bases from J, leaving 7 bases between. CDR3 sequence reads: CASSQDRQNYGYTF. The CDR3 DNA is TGTGCCAGCAGCCAAGATCGACAGAACTATGGCTACACCTTC.